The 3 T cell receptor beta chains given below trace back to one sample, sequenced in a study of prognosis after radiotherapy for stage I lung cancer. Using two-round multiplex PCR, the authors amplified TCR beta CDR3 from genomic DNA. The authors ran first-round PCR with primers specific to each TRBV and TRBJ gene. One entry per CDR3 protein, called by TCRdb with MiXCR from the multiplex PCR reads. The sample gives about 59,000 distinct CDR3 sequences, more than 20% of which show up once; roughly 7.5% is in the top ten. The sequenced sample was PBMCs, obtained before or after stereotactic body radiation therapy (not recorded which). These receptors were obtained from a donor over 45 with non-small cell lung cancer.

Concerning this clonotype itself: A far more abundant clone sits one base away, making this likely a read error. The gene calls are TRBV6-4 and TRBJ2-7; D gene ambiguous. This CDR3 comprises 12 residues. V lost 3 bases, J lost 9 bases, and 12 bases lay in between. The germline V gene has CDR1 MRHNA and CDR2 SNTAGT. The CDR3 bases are TGTGCCAGCAGTGAACACCCCTCAGGGCAGTACTTC. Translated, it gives CASSEHPSGQYF.

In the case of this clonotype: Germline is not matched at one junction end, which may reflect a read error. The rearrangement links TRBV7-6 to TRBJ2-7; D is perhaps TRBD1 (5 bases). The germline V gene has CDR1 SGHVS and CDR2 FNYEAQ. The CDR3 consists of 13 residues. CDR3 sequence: CASSKTRAHEQYF. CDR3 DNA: TGTGCAAGCAGCAAAACCAGGGCCCACGAGCAGTACTTC.

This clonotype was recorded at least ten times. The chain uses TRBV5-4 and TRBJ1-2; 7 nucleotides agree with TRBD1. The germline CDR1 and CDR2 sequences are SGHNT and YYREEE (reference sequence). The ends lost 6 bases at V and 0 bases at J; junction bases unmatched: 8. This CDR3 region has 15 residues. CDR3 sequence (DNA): TGTGCCAGCACCTCTTTTCAGGGGGCTAACTATGGCTACACCTTC. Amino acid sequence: CASTSFQGANYGYTF.